The subject of this entry is one T cell receptor beta chain. Its recognized antigen is unknown. Base qualities are not at hand, and no much larger clone is one base apart. The entry originates in a study of cytomegalovirus exposure and HLA in healthy donors (dated by TCRdb to 2016 to 2017). For context, the study as a whole: In an earlier analysis of about 560 of the donors, 276 Gb of sequence data and 90 million to 120 million unique TCR beta sequences from about 180 million T cells were reported. An early release that covered fewer than 800 HLA-typed donors contained around 300 gigabases of sequencing data and about 93 million unique TCR sequences. Rather than using new phenotypic data, the later analysis identified candidate immune exposures from TCR beta sequences and from how often those sequences occurred across donors. Both class I and class II loci were covered by HLA typing, at four-digit resolution. In a later analysis, previously published TCR beta repertoires from fewer than 750 donors were re-analyzed and high-resolution HLA genotyping was added so that TCR occurrence patterns could be studied. The T cell repertoires of under 700 subjects were profiled by immunosequencing and related to cytomegalovirus serostatus. Donor age, sex, ethnicity and CMV serostatus were collected together with the repertoire data. On average, roughly 250,000 unique TCR beta nucleotide sequences were sequenced per donor among 398 genotyped donors of the cohort, with approximately 18% of those sequences being non-productive. An earlier analysis of about 620 of the donors applied high-throughput TCR beta sequencing to assess whether each TCR beta V gene segment acted as functional or pseudogenic. The number of typed donors differed by locus: roughly 629-640 for A, B, C, DRB1 and DQB1; roughly 510 for DQA1; some 590 for DPA1; and 450 to 480 for DPB1. Every repertoire in the discovery cohort had been generated on one and the same sequencing platform. Of the 350 to 450 genotyped donors, over 70% fell in the genetic ancestry cluster associated with self-reported Caucasian donors. Four or five DR-DQ haplotypes were handled as single units for association and clustering because linkage in the cohort was strong. Besides the first cohort of more than 650 subjects, a separate validation cohort made up of roughly 120 different subjects was used. The study combined high-throughput TCR immunosequencing, statistical association of individual TCRs with disease status, and machine learning to predict cytomegalovirus infection status. The study was designed to test whether signatures of past pathogen exposure could be identified by cataloging public T cell receptors. In a later genetic analysis, genome-wide SNP genotypes for about three fifths of the roughly 670 donors were used, and that subset was treated as a discovery cohort.

The method behind the library was the immunoSEQ multiplex PCR assay. A mixture of 60 forward primers for TCR Vbeta segments and 13 reverse primers for TCR Jbeta segments was used in the multiplex PCR. Amplification of the CDR3 region of rearranged TCR beta genes was performed with a multiplex PCR assay on genomic DNA. Amplified TCR beta libraries were sequenced as 87-base-pair reads on the Illumina HiSeq System. As for the original processing: A later analysis tallied roughly 80 million unique TCR beta chains across the 666 repertoires, and about 12 million of those chains were shared by two or more donors. Raw reads were error-corrected and collapsed into unique sequences by a nearest-neighbor algorithm in which closely related sequences were merged to remove PCR and sequencing errors. Alignment of CDR3 sequences to IMGT reference sequences was used to assign V, D and J gene segments. For a sequence to be retained, a match of at least six nucleotides to both a V gene segment and a J gene segment was required. A rearrangement was called productive if the CDR3 had no stop codons and remained in frame with V and J, and every other rearrangement was called non-productive. CDR3 was defined by IMGT convention, running from the second conserved V-encoded cysteine to the conserved J-encoded phenylalanine. The earlier analysis of 500 to 600 of the donors excluded sequences that lacked an unambiguous match to a single V gene segment. An earlier analysis of just under 600 of the donors called V segments functional above 56.7% productive rearrangements and segregating when the between-donor standard deviation exceeded 5%. A statistical classification framework was built to diagnose cytomegalovirus status from the catalog of TCR beta chain sequences. In a later analysis, V and J genes were assigned by comparing TCR nucleotide sequences against IMGT/GENE-DB human TR gene sequences. Using the TCRdist pipeline, a later analysis assigned CDR3 sequences along with most-parsimonious VDJ recombination scenarios. A later analysis defined each TCR beta chain by its CDR3 amino acid sequence plus V-gene family, and excluded reads lacking a unique V-gene family. To address suspected cross-contamination and a sequencing artifact, a later analysis removed a few hundred highly shared, low-generation-probability nucleotide sequences. A later analysis calculated a clonal expansion index for each public chain from normalized within-repertoire ranks of inferred template counts. In a later analysis, generation probabilities were computed using a VDJ recombination model fitted to out-of-frame rearrangements, and the results were checked against IGoR. In a later analysis, TCR-TCR, TCR-HLA and TCR-CMV co-occurrence was scored with hypergeometric tests, and a repertoire-size bias correction was applied to TCR pairs. In a later analysis, false discovery rates were estimated by permuting HLA or CMV assignments 20 times. A later analysis grouped co-occurring TCRs with DBSCAN, adding TCRdist sequence similarity when clustering within HLA-allele-positive subsets. For co-occurrence clustering, repertoires with fewer than 30,000 or more than 120,000 public chains were excluded, along with about five repertoires with anomalous nucleotide sharing. TCRdb took this table from immuneACCESS and kept in-frame rearrangements with V and J called. Such tables lack part of the clones; where checked against another copy, unresolved V genes explain under half of the gap, and the rest is unexplained. V, J and clone size are those of that table, while D and trimming were read from the DNA. In all, the sample holds about 140,000 clones, and 65% to 85% of those were seen once. 2.4% of the sample goes to the ten largest clones.

Study-wide conclusions, independent of this receptor: The only immune exposure information available for the cohort was CMV serostatus. At a false discovery rate of 0.05, a later analysis linked 16,951 TCR beta sequences to specific HLA alleles. According to a later analysis, parvovirus B19, influenza, CMV and Epstein-Barr virus appeared linked to several top co-occurrence clusters. In vitro tests confirmed that a few of the cytomegalovirus-associated TCR beta chains recognize cytomegalovirus antigens. A later genetic analysis reported fewer N-insertions in productive TCRs among donors in an Asian-associated ancestry cluster than the approximately 700-donor mean. Across donors, most TCR sequences were observed very rarely, whereas some public TCRs were present in many individuals. The earlier analysis of approximately 540 of the donors excluded roughly 17 rarely observed V segments, including chromosome 9 orphons, because counts were too low. A further reported finding was that TCR beta sequences accurately predicted the HLA-A and HLA-B alleles for most subjects in the first cohort. When HLA alleles, especially DR and DQ, strongly co-occurred, TCR associations were difficult to assign to individual alleles. Linkage disequilibrium might explain the correlated functional status among segregating V segments, but an unknown experimental factor could not be excluded. In a later genetic analysis, a missense DCLRE1C variant was associated with V-gene and J-gene trimming of TCR beta chains, and the association was replicated in an independent cohort. A cluster of highly shared sequence variants was judged likely to represent a technical artifact of the sequencing pipeline. In an earlier analysis of roughly 500 of the donors, most TCR beta V segments appeared in productive rearrangements about 87% or about 30% of the time, broadly matching IMGT annotations. A later analysis found that TCR association rates varied across HLA loci, with DRB1 alleles showing the most associated TCRs and HLA-C alleles the fewest. Because HLA typing was unavailable for some donors at each locus, only the typed subset was used in association tests. A later analysis found that most CMV-associated TCR beta chains appeared HLA-restricted, with HLA associations seemingly driven largely by CMV exposure. Because the 87-base-pair reads could not distinguish some IMGT-functional V segments, including TRBV6-2 and TRBV6-3, those segments were excluded. The classifier was reported to diagnose cytomegalovirus status with high specificity and sensitivity in both the original and validation cohorts. According to the authors, the approach could potentially be generalized to other disease states and immunological phenotypes. The presence/absence analyses assumed that sequencing depth was roughly uniform across donors, and that assumption may not be true. In this cohort, only TCR beta chains were sequenced, and detectable features were limited by the absence of alpha or paired-chain data. A total of roughly 160 TCR beta chains were listed by the study as associated with cytomegalovirus. Compared with equally common non-associated chains, HLA-associated TCR beta chains in a later analysis were more clonally expanded and had lower generation probabilities.

The CDR3 starts with the cysteine, ends with the phenylalanine, and has 13 residues. Solely the CDR3 DNA is kept, with 39 bases framed from the first base. As encoded in the germline V gene (reference sequence), CDR1 is LNHDA while CDR2 is SQIVND. Relative to germline, V is 6 bases shorter and J is 4 bases shorter, with 9 bases between their ends. The cohort comprised 550 to 700 healthy bone marrow donors. At the time of sampling, every cohort member was nominally healthy, though immune exposures that went unrecorded were likely present. The donor tested CMV seronegative, placing the donor among the approximately 360 seronegative members of the cohort. Each donor provided a peripheral blood sample, and peripheral blood mononuclear cells were used for TCR beta sequencing. The Qiagen DNeasy Blood Extraction Kit was used to extract genomic DNA from the blood cell samples.

The clonotype comes from a man in his forties or fifties in good health and CMV-seronegative. Source material: PBMCs. The chain couples TRBV19 to TRBJ1-4; perhaps TRBD1 is the D gene, with 6 bases matching. The CDR3 protein is CASRKGVNEKLFF. The sequenced DNA is TGTGCCAGTAGGAAGGGGGTTAATGAAAAACTGTTTTTT. With the portions outside the CDR3 filled from the reference TRBV19 and TRBJ1-4 genes, the complete variable region becomes DGGITQSPKYLFRKEGQNVTLSCEQNLNHDAMYWYRQDPGQGLRLIYYSQIVNDFQKGDIAEGYSVSREKKESFPLTVTSAQKNPTAFYLCASRKGVNEKLFFGSGTQLSVL.